The 22 T cell receptor beta chains presented below share a single source sample, sequenced in a study of neurological immune-mediated disorders. MiXCR, applied by TCRdb to the 5' RACE reads, yields one record per CDR3 protein. Here the sample spans 25,000 to 30,000 distinct CDR3 sequences, approximately 6.6% being singletons. The specimen was PBMCs. Receptors were obtained from a woman between 50 and 59 years old in good health.

Relative to its sample, this clonotype is medium-sized. The gene calls are TRBV5-5 and TRBJ2-3; D might be TRBD2 (6 bases). CDR3 length: 13 amino acids. Germline CDR1 SGHKS, CDR2 YYEKEE (reference sequence). V was clipped by 4 bases and J by 6 bases, with 12 bases between them. The chain's CDR3 is CASSLTRYDTQYF. The CDR3 bases are TGTGCCAGCAGCCTGACTAGATACGATACGCAGTATTTT.

This clonotype was recorded at least ten times. The V call is TRBV5-1, the J call TRBJ2-3; TRBD1 matches at 8 bases. The J segment lost 6 bases and the V segment lost 0 bases, leaving 3 bases of the junction unmatched. The germline V gene encodes CDR1 SGHRS and CDR2 YFSETQ. The CDR3 has 14 amino acids. The CDR3 here is CASSLGQGADTQYF. The CDR3 DNA is TGCGCCAGCAGCTTGGGCCAGGGGGCGGATACGCAGTATTTT.

This clonotype showed up many times. The chain couples TRBV3-1 to TRBJ2-6; no firm D call. Germline assignment: CDR1 LGHDT and CDR2 YNNKEL (reference sequence). The CDR3 runs to 14 residues. With 1 base removed from V and 3 bases from J, the gap between germline ends came to 4 bases. CDR3 residues: CASSQVGGANVLTF. For the CDR3, the DNA is TGTGCCAGCAGCCAAGTGGGTGGGGCCAACGTCCTGACTTTC.

This clonotype was seen ten or more times. V gene TRBV5-5 combines with J gene TRBJ2-2; 10 nucleotides agree with TRBD1. This CDR3 is 17 amino acids long. V shed 4 bases, J shed 0 bases, and the junction held 6 bases outside the gene matches. Germline V lookup: CDR1 SGHKS, CDR2 YYEKEE (reference sequence). CDR3 in amino acids: CASSRMTGGANTGELFF. CDR3 nucleotide sequence: TGTGCCAGCAGCAGAATGACAGGGGGCGCGAACACCGGGGAGCTGTTTTTT.

This clonotype showed up many times. The chain uses TRBV5-1 and TRBJ2-7; D is possibly TRBD1 (5 bases). The germline gives CDR1 SGHRS, CDR2 YFSETQ. The ends were cut back, 4 bases at V and 0 bases at J, with 14 bases in the middle. The CDR3 spans 15 residues. CDR3 sequence: CASSPGHSSSYEQYF. The CDR3 bases are TGCGCCAGCAGCCCTGGACACTCCAGCTCCTACGAGCAGTACTTC. Drawing the rest from reference TRBV5-1 and TRBJ2-7, the complete variable domain is KAGVTQTPRYLIKTRGQQVTLSCSPISGHRSVSWYQQTPGQGLQFLFEYFSETQRNKGNFPGRFSGRQFSNSRSEMNVSTLELGDSALYLCASSPGHSSSYEQYFGPGTRLTVT.

Relative to its sample, this clonotype is medium-sized. The chain recombines TRBV7-2 with TRBJ2-7; no firm D call. The CDR3 sequence is 11 residues long. The V end lost 2 bases, the J end lost 3 bases, and 2 bases lay between the germline ends. Germline V gene data show CDR1 as SGHTA and CDR2 as FQGNSA. DNA for the CDR3: TGTGCCAGCAGCTTAAGCTACGAGCAGTACTTC. Protein product: CASSLSYEQYF. Combining the CDR3 with reference TRBV7-2 and TRBJ2-7 gives the whole variable domain GAGVSQSPSNKVTEKGKDVELRCDPISGHTALYWYRQSLGQGLEFLIYFQGNSAPDKSGLPSDRFSAERTGGSVSTLTIQRTQQEDSAVYLCASSLSYEQYFGPGTRLTVT.

The table lists this clonotype with many counts. The V gene is TRBV5-5, the J gene TRBJ2-1; 7 bases fit TRBD1. Germline CDR1 and CDR2: SGHKS and YYEKEE (reference sequence). The CDR3 consists of 16 residues. V gave up 1 base and J gave up 1 base; unmatched junction bases: 5. The CDR3 nucleotides are TGTGCCAGCAGCTTGACAGGGGCGACTTCCTACAATGAGCAGTTCTTC. Encoded protein: CASSLTGATSYNEQFF. The whole variable domain, filled in from reference TRBV5-5 and TRBJ2-1, reads DAGVTQSPTHLIKTRGQQVTLRCSPISGHKSVSWYQQVLGQGPQFIFQYYEKEERGRGNFPDRFSARQFPNYSSELNVNALLLGDSALYLCASSLTGATSYNEQFFGPGTRLTVL.

This clonotype came up many times. The chain carries TRBV5-8 and TRBJ2-3; D may be TRBD2 (5 bases). Deletions cut 2 bases from V and 2 bases from J, with 9 bases between. Germline V gives CDR1 SGHTS, CDR2 YDEGEE. The CDR3 runs 14 residues. CDR3 sequence reads: CASSLERITDTQYF. Here the CDR3 DNA reads TGTGCCAGCAGCTTAGAGCGGATCACAGATACGCAGTATTTT.

This clonotype was observed many times. The chain uses TRBV20-1 and TRBJ2-7; unclear D gene. Germline CDR1 is DFQATT and CDR2 is SNEGSKA (reference sequence). CDR3 length equals 14 residues. Between the trimmed V and J ends, which lost 6 bases and 0 bases, there was a span of 15 bases. The CDR3 DNA sequence: TGCAGTGCCACCCGACTTTTGAGCTCCTACGAGCAGTACTTC. Amino acid sequence: CSATRLLSSYEQYF.

The sample holds many counts of this clonotype. The chain is built from TRBV5-5 and TRBJ2-7; D remains ambiguous. Germline CDR1 reads SGHKS; CDR2 reads YYEKEE (reference sequence). CDR3 size: 14 residues. Trimming took off 6 bases at V and 1 base at J, with 14 bases between the two ends. CDR3 sequence reads: CASTNDLGSYEQYF. The CDR3 DNA follows: TGTGCCAGCACCAACGATCTGGGGTCCTACGAGCAGTACTTC.

Many counts were recorded for this clonotype. The V gene is TRBV20-1, the J gene TRBJ2-2; 8 bases match TRBD2. Germline V CDR1 and CDR2: DFQATT, SNEGSKA (reference sequence). The V gene end was trimmed by 4 bases and the J gene end by 7 bases; junction bases not matched to a gene: 8. The CDR3 totals 14 residues. The CDR3 sequence: CSAIKREKSGELFF. The CDR3 DNA reads as TGCAGTGCTATAAAGCGGGAGAAAAGCGGGGAGCTGTTTTTT.

This clonotype appeared many times. The rearrangement joins TRBV20-1 to TRBJ1-5, with D perhaps TRBD1 (6 bases). Germline CDR1 and CDR2: DFQATT and SNEGSKA (reference sequence). This CDR3 has 15 residues. The germline V and J ends were trimmed by 6 bases and 3 bases, with 18 bases remaining between them. As DNA, the CDR3 is TGCAGTGCCATTACCGTACAGGGAAACAATCAGCCCCAGCATTTT. It translates to CSAITVQGNNQPQHF.

The rearrangement links TRBV29-1 to TRBJ2-2; D perhaps matches TRBD2 (5 bases). The CDR3 totals 15 residues. Germline V gene data show CDR1 as SQVTM and CDR2 as ANQGSEA. Trimming took off 4 bases at V and 2 bases at J, with 14 bases between the two ends. The chain's CDR3 is CSVASSSANTGELFF. DNA for the CDR3: TGCAGCGTTGCCTCTAGCAGCGCAAACACCGGGGAGCTGTTTTTT.

This clonotype was recorded at least ten times. This chain uses TRBV7-9 with TRBJ2-2; D could derive from TRBD1 or TRBD2 (5 bases each). Trimming shortened V by 3 bases and J by 5 bases, and 16 bases separated the two germline ends. This CDR3 comprises 16 residues. Germline CDR1 is SEHNR and CDR2 is FQNEAQ (reference sequence). The CDR3 protein is CASSLWPGSGTGELFF. CDR3 DNA: TGTGCCAGCAGCTTGTGGCCAGGGAGTGGGACCGGGGAGCTGTTTTTT.

This clonotype is medium-sized by share. The V and J genes are TRBV24-1 and TRBJ2-1; 9 bases are shared with TRBD2. J lost 0 bases, V lost 4 bases, and 6 bases had no gene match. Germline V gives CDR1 KGHDR, CDR2 SFDVKD. The CDR3 length is 17 residues. CDR3 nucleotide sequence: TGTGCCACCAGTGACCCACTAGCGGGTAGCTCCTACAATGAGCAGTTCTTC. Its translation: CATSDPLAGSSYNEQFF.

This clonotype has at least ten counts. The chain couples TRBV27 to TRBJ2-1, with D uncertain. Per germline, CDR1 MNHEY and CDR2 SMNVEV (reference sequence). The germline V and J ends were trimmed by 4 bases and 9 bases, with 25 bases remaining between them. The CDR3 runs 17 residues. Here the CDR3 reads CASSSRPKSSHLGEQFF. The CDR3 DNA reads as TGTGCCAGCAGTTCCAGACCGAAAAGCTCCCACCTAGGTGAGCAGTTCTTC.

This clonotype has ten or more counts. This chain joins TRBV11-2 and TRBJ2-1; 12 bases are a match to TRBD2. CDR3 length: 15 residues. V shed 3 bases and J 4 bases; nucleotides not matched to a gene: 1. Germline lookup yields CDR1 SGHAT and CDR2 FQNNGV. CDR3 residues: CASSLLAGGYNEQFF. DNA for the CDR3: TGTGCCAGCAGCTTGCTAGCGGGGGGGTACAATGAGCAGTTCTTC.

This clonotype has at least ten counts. V is TRBV9 and J is TRBJ2-7; TRBD2 matches 11 bases. CDR1 is SGDLS and CDR2 is YYNGEE in the germline V gene. The V gene end was trimmed by 0 bases and the J gene end by 4 bases; junction bases not matched to a gene: 6. The CDR3 extends over 16 amino acids. This CDR3 reads CASSVGSGTSGYEQYF. CDR3 in DNA: TGTGCCAGCAGCGTAGGTTCCGGGACTAGCGGATACGAGCAGTACTTC.

Ten or more counts support this clonotype. The V gene is TRBV7-2, the J gene TRBJ2-1; no reliable D call. Deletions cut 5 bases from V and 6 bases from J, with 11 bases between. Germline V gene data show CDR1 as SGHTA and CDR2 as FQGNSA. This CDR3 comprises 13 residues. CDR3 amino acids: CASSPPSINEQFF. Written as DNA, the CDR3 is TGTGCCAGCAGCCCACCGTCCATCAATGAGCAGTTCTTC.

This clonotype was seen ten or more times. The rearrangement uses TRBV20-1 and TRBJ2-4, with D hard to call. V dropped 8 bases and J dropped 1 base, with 12 bases sitting between them. The CDR3 has 13 residues. Germline-derived CDR1 and CDR2 are DFQATT and SNEGSKA (reference sequence). In DNA form, the CDR3 reads TGCAGTAGGTTTTCACGGGCCAAAAACATTCAGTACTTC. Its protein product is CSRFSRAKNIQYF.

This clonotype was counted many times. The chain has TRBV20-1 and TRBJ2-7; 9 nucleotides agree with TRBD1. The CDR3 contains 14 residues. Germline V gives CDR1 DFQATT, CDR2 SNEGSKA (reference sequence). J was trimmed by 1 base and V by 1 base; bases with no gene match: 2. CDR3 coding DNA: TGCAGTGCTAGAGCCGGGACAGGGTCCTACGAGCAGTACTTC. It is translated as CSARAGTGSYEQYF.

Many counts were recorded for this clonotype. J is TRBJ2-3 and V is TRBV7-6; D is unclear. CDR3 length: 12 amino acids. Germline CDR1 reads SGHVS; CDR2 reads FNYEAQ. Trimming took 5 bases from V and 4 from J, leaving 7 bases between them. CDR3 region: CASSPPADTQYF. Here the CDR3 DNA reads TGTGCCAGCAGCCCCCCAGCAGATACGCAGTATTTT.